The clone carrying this TCR beta chain was seen only a few times. The CDR3 length is 11 residues. V lost 3 bases, J lost 12 bases, and 9 bases lay in between. TCRdb redid the calling of the 5' RACE reads with MiXCR, one entry per CDR3 protein. This table has 200,000 or so distinct CDR3 sequences, 15% to 20% appearing once. The data stem from a study of identical twins. These records were also assigned to another study, of T cells expressing NK-cell markers.

This clonotype originated in a woman aged 18-29 years in good health. The sequenced material came from CD8+ T cells sorted from blood. V gene TRBV12-3 or TRBV12-4 combines with J gene TRBJ2-1, with a possible D match to TRBD2 (5 bases). The CDR3 reads CASSFGGLQFF. Here the CDR3 DNA reads TGTGCCAGCAGTTTCGGAGGTCTGCAGTTCTTC.